This entry lists 14 T cell receptor beta chains sequenced from one sample in a study of T cell repertoires in cytomegalovirus infection. Antigens for these TCRs are unknown. Each CDR3 protein gets one entry after TCRdb re-called the reads with MiXCR. Counted here are 900,000 to 950,000 distinct CDR3 sequences, 31% occurring once; the ten biggest clones make up about 14%. The starting material was cultured CD8+ T cells from PBMCs, obtained from culture after CMV antigen stimulation. Every receptor here comes from a human donor in good health (CMV status not recorded). Some clones in this sample may be carry-over from other donors' samples.

This clonotype has only one observation. V and J are TRBV9 and TRBJ2-7; D unresolved. V gave up 7 bases and J gave up 4 bases, with 9 bases separating them. The CDR3 length is 11 residues. Per germline, CDR1 SGDLS and CDR2 YYNGEE. In DNA, the CDR3 is TGTGCCAGCGGACCCCTTTACGAGCAGTACTTC. It is translated as CASGPLYEQYF.

The chain recombines TRBV27 with TRBJ2-7, with D perhaps matching TRBD1 (6 bases). This CDR3 is built from 15 residues. Germline CDR1 MNHEY, CDR2 SMNVEV (reference sequence). V lost 4 bases and J 7 bases, leaving 20 bases between the germline ends. The CDR3 spells CASSSPGQGVREQYF. CDR3 nucleotide sequence: TGTGCCAGCAGTTCACCGGGACAAGGGGTTCGGGAGCAGTACTTC.

The V and J genes are TRBV25-1 and TRBJ1-3, with no clear D. The V gene's germline CDR1 is MGHDK and CDR2 SYGVNS. Between the trimmed V and J ends, which lost 2 bases and 0 bases, there was a span of 2 bases. The CDR3 covers 13 residues. Here the CDR3 reads CASSEISGNTIYF. In nucleotides, the CDR3 is TGTGCCAGCAGTGAAATCTCTGGAAACACCATATATTTT.

This clonotype was seen at least ten times. The chain couples TRBV7-8 to TRBJ1-1, with D hard to call. V lost 5 bases to trimming and J lost 0 bases, with 16 bases between them. The germline V gene encodes CDR1 SGHVS and CDR2 FQNEAQ. The CDR3 extends over 16 amino acids. The CDR3 reads CASSPNPDRMNTEAFF. Written as DNA, the CDR3 is TGTGCCAGCAGCCCCAACCCGGACCGAATGAACACTGAAGCTTTCTTT.

As concerns this clonotype: The junction differs from germline at one of its ends, possibly a read error. The V call is TRBV2, the J call TRBJ2-5, with D tentatively TRBD1 (5 bases). The CDR3 spans 11 residues. Germline CDR1 is SNHLY and CDR2 is FYNNEI. As DNA, the CDR3 is TGTGTCAGCAGGGTCTCGGAGACCCAGTACTTC. Protein: CVSRVSETQYF.

The rearrangement uses TRBV29-1 and TRBJ1-2; D unclear. In germline, CDR1 is SQVTM, CDR2 ANQGSEA. V was trimmed by 6 bases and J by 4 bases, leaving 9 bases between them. This CDR3 region has 11 residues. CDR3 in DNA: TGCAGCGTGCGCAGAACCTATGGCTACACCTTC. Protein product: CSVRRTYGYTF.

The chain joins TRBV6-6 to TRBJ2-1, with TRBD2 as a possible D gene (5 bases). The CDR3 consists of 15 residues. Trimming removed 2 bases at V and 8 bases at J, with 16 bases between. CDR1 MNHNY and CDR2 SVGAGI come from the germline V gene (reference sequence). CDR3 in amino acids: CASSYLPIRGDEQFF. DNA of the CDR3: TGTGCCAGCAGTTACCTACCTATCCGGGGTGATGAGCAGTTCTTC.

In its sample, this clonotype was seen many times. V and J are TRBV5-4 and TRBJ2-1; D may be TRBD2 (7 bases). This CDR3 is 15 amino acids long. Trimming cost V 2 bases and J 2 bases, with 11 bases left between them. In germline, CDR1 is SGHNT, CDR2 YYREEE (reference sequence). The CDR3 sequence: CASSLEGGAYNEQFF. In DNA form, the CDR3 reads TGTGCCAGCAGCTTAGAAGGGGGGGCCTACAATGAGCAGTTCTTC.

The V gene is TRBV9, the J gene TRBJ2-1; D gene uncertain. This CDR3 contains 11 residues. CDR1 and CDR2 from the germline V gene are SGDLS and YYNGEE. Trimming took 3 bases from V and 8 from J, leaving 6 bases between them. CDR3 protein: CASSDQYEQFF. The CDR3 DNA is TGTGCCAGCAGCGACCAGTATGAGCAGTTCTTC.

The rearrangement uses TRBV15 and TRBJ2-1, with D uncertain. The CDR3 runs to 13 residues. The germline gives CDR1 LNHNV, CDR2 YYDKDF (reference sequence). Trimming took off 3 bases at V and 2 bases at J, with 5 bases between the two ends. DNA for the CDR3: TGTGCCACCAGCAGTGACACCTACAATGAGCAGTTCTTC. Translating it yields CATSSDTYNEQFF.

The table lists this clonotype with many counts. The chain recombines TRBV7-2 with TRBJ2-1, with D perhaps matching TRBD1 or TRBD2 (5 bases each). CDR3 length: 14 residues. Germline V gives CDR1 SGHTA, CDR2 FQGNSA. Trimming stripped 6 bases from V and 10 bases from J, with 19 bases between. The CDR3 region has the DNA TGTGCCAGCAGGGGGATCCGGGGCCAGCGCGAGCAGTTCTTC. Translated, it gives CASRGIRGQREQFF.

Many counts were recorded for this clonotype. The chain is built from TRBV7-6 and TRBJ1-1; weak D call: TRBD1 (5 bases). Per the germline V gene, CDR1 is SGHVS and CDR2 is FNYEAQ. V was cut by 1 base and J by 5 bases, with 8 bases left in between. This CDR3 comprises 13 residues. CDR3 in DNA: TGTGCCAGCAGCTTAGAGGGGAGGACTGAAGCTTTCTTT. It specifies CASSLEGRTEAFF.

This clonotype was seen more than once but under ten times. J is TRBJ2-1 and V is TRBV6-2 or TRBV6-3; D call uncertain. CDR1 is MNHEY and CDR2 is SVGEGT in the germline V gene. This CDR3 region has 14 residues. Trimming pared 7 bases from V and 2 bases from J, leaving 12 bases between. CDR3 coding DNA: TGTGCCAGCATGAGGCCGGATCCCTACAATGAGCAGTTCTTC. It yields the protein CASMRPDPYNEQFF.

The chain joins TRBV10-3 to TRBJ2-1, with TRBD2 matching over 12 bases. The CDR3 spans 17 residues. Germline loops: CDR1 ENHRY, CDR2 SYGVKD. After removal of 0 bases from V and 8 bases from J, the junction contained 8 bases not matched to a gene. The DNA for the CDR3 is TGTGCCATCAGTGAGTCGACTAGCGGGGGAGAGGGCTATGAGCAGTTCTTC. It specifies CAISESTSGGEGYEQFF.